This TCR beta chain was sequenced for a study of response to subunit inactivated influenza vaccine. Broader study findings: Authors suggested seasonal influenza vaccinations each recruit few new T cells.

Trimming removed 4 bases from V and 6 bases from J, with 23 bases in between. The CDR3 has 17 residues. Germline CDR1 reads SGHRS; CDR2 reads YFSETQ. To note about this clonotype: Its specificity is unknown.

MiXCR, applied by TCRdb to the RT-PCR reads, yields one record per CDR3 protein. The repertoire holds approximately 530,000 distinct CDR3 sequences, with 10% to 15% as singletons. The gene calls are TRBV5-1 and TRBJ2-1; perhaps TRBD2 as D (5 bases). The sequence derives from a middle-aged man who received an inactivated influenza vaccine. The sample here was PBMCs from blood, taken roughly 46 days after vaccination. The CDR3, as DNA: TGCGCCAGCAGCCTCAACGGAGCGGTCTGGGGTGGCAATGAGCAGTTCTTC. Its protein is CASSLNGAVWGGNEQFF.